This TCR beta chain was recorded in a study of tumor-infiltrating lymphocytes in primary liver carcinoma (dated by TCRdb to about 2017). Regarding the study in general: The five patients, three men and two women aged 30 to 69 years, had hepatocellular carcinoma (four) or combined HCC and intrahepatic cholangiocarcinoma (one). The tumors of the five patients were staged as T1-T3 N0M0, with maximum diameters ranging from 4.2 to 10 cm. Roughly 3.65 to 8 million productive TCRbeta reads were obtained per sample, and no significant difference in read depth was found between tissue types. Across five regions of each liver tumor, along with adjacent normal tissue and blood, the study brought together TCRbeta repertoire sequencing, expression microarrays and whole-exome sequencing. A total of 35 or so specimens from 5 patients, comprising approximately 25 tumor regions, 5 adjacent noncancerous liver tissues and 5 peripheral blood samples, were covered by TCRbeta repertoire sequencing. To link TCRbeta repertoire diversity to the local molecular phenotype, the approximately 25 tumor region samples were profiled with Agilent mRNA microarrays. Reproducibility between technical replicate repertoires was high, with correlation coefficients above 0.95 and mean shared-clone rates about 0.9. The study at large found these results: The top 250 clones made up a significantly larger repertoire fraction in tumors than in blood (p = 0.039). With just four to six patients in the study, the authors point out that the findings should be validated in a larger study. Repertoire overlap was found to be higher between tumor regions (mean around 35%) than between tumor-adjacent (approximately 17%) or tumor-blood (about 15%) pairs, consistent with antigen-driven expansion. Just about 7.5-25% of top clones turned up in all five regions of a tumor, which suggests spatial heterogeneity among tumor-infiltrating T cells. Because sequencing covered only the TCR beta chain and unpaired alpha chains were not captured, true repertoire diversity is likely underestimated. Since the samples were bulk and unsorted, there was no way to compare CD4+ and CD8+ T cell repertoires.

Total RNA and DNA were co-extracted from approximately 20-30 mg of bulk tissue with the AllPrep DNA/RNA mini kit, without cell sorting. Between late 2015 and March 2016, a handful of patients in China with histopathologically diagnosed primary liver carcinoma had surgical resection. Chronic HBV infection was present in the patients, and the patients were treatment-naive at sampling. Each tumor was sampled at five spatially separated regions: the superior, inferior, left-lateral and right-lateral poles and the tumor centre. More than 75% viable tumor cells were found by histology in every tumor sample. Each fresh piece of tumor and adjacent tissue was cut in two, with one half stored in RNAlater at -80 degrees C and the other half sent for histology. A constant-region primer and ProtoScript II reverse transcriptase were used to reverse-transcribe TCRbeta-specific cDNA from approximately 500 ng total RNA. The TCRbeta libraries were prepared through three rounds of nested multiplex PCR following a slightly modified ARM-PCR procedure. Each of the first two PCR rounds ran for approximately 10 cycles using multiplex TRBV1-TRBV30 forward primers together with a Cbeta reverse primer. Sample barcodes and Illumina adapters were attached in a final 25-cycle PCR using Deep VentR polymerase. Amplicons of 200-500 bp were gel-purified with a QIAquick gel extraction kit before sequencing. TCRbeta amplicons were sequenced on an Illumina HiSeq 2500 with 250-bp paired-end reads. Regarding the original processing steps: To recover full CDR3 sequences, reads were quality-trimmed using Trimmomatic v0.33 and paired reads were then merged using FLASH v1.2.11. MiGEC v1.2.1b assigned V, D and J germline segments to the rearranged TCRbeta sequences. Clonotype statistics and Shannon-Wiener diversity indices were computed with VDJtools v1.0.0. To reduce sampling bias, subsequent analyses other than the diversity analysis used only the 250 most abundant clonotypes in each sample. TCRdb reprocessing: public reads trimmed at Q25 with fastp, clones called with MiXCR, in-frame beta chains kept. Each CDR3 protein appears once, grouped with its most common genes and DNA. The V and J calls and clone size come from TCRdb's table, not from the authors' own analysis. In this sample the table shows approximately 190,000 distinct CDR3 sequences, approximately 80% of which occur a single time. Together, the top ten hold 15% to 20% of the sample.

The V end loses 0 bases and the J end loses 0 bases, and a stretch of 24 bases separates them. The germline V gene encodes CDR1 LGHNA and CDR2 YNFKEQ. The CDR3 measures 21 amino acids from cysteine to phenylalanine. Only the CDR3 region is kept as DNA, spanning 63 bases read in frame from base 1. In regard to this clonotype: No cognate antigen has been identified for it. One base away there is no much larger clone; base qualities are not given.

The chain couples TRBV4-2 to TRBJ1-3, with TRBD1 perhaps the D gene, on 6 matching bases. The sample comprised tumor tissue from primary liver carcinoma. The source of this sequence is a man aged 40-49 years with primary liver carcinoma and hepatitis B virus infection. CDR3 sequence: CASSQEGLRGGLISSGNTIYF. The nucleotide sequence is given as TGTGCCAGCAGCCAAGAAGGCTTGAGAGGGGGTCTTATTTCCTCTGGAAACACCATATATTTT.